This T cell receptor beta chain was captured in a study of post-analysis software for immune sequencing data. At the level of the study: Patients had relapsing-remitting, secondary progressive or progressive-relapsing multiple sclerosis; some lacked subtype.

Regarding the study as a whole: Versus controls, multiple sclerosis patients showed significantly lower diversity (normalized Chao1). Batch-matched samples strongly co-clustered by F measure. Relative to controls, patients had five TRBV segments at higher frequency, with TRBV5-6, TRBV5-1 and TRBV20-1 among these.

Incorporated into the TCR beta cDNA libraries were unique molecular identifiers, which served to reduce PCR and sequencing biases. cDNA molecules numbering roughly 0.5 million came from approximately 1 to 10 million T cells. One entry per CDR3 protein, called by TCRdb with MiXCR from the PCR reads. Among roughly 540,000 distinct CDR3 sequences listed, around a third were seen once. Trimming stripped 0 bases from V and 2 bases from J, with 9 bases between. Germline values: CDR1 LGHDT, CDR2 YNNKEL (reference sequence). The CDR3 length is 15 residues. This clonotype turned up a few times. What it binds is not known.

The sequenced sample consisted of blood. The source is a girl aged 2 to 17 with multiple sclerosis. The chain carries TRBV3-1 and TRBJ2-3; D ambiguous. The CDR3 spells CASSQDDFTTDTQYF. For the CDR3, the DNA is TGTGCCAGCAGCCAAGATGACTTTACCACAGATACGCAGTATTTT.